These 7 T cell receptor beta chains were all obtained from the same sample, sequenced in a study of blood T cell repertoires in COVID-19. Clones were sequenced by immunoSEQ multiplex PCR, and TCRdb holds only the in-frame ones, with some missing. The table lists roughly 60,000 clones, about 81% of them singletons. The specimen sequenced was peripheral blood. Receptors originate from a man older than 75 with acute or convalescent COVID-19.

This chain uses TRBV27 with TRBJ1-5; 7 nucleotides align to TRBD1. The CDR3 totals 14 residues. Germline CDR1 and CDR2: MNHEY and SMNVEV (reference sequence). Trimming removed 5 bases from V and 7 bases from J; junction bases left unmatched: 8. This chain's CDR3 is CASSPRTGYQPQHF. In DNA form, the CDR3 reads TGTGCCAGCAGTCCGAGGACAGGATACCAGCCCCAGCATTTT.

The genes are TRBV6-1 and TRBJ1-2; the match to TRBD1 covers 8 bases. Germline loops: CDR1 MNHNS, CDR2 SASEGT. The CDR3 loop spans 14 amino acids. Trimming took 3 bases from V and 6 from J; bases not matched to a gene: 6. The CDR3 nucleotides are TGTGCCAGCAGTGACGCCTACAGGGGGGATGGCTACACCTTC. It yields the protein CASSDAYRGDGYTF.

CDR3 loop: CASSPLDFPMHGYTF. CDR3 nucleotide sequence: TGTGCCAGCTCACCATTGGACTTCCCAATGCATGGCTACACCTTC. This chain connects TRBV18 to TRBJ1-2; D is uncertain. The V end lost 2 bases, the J end lost 6 bases, and 16 bases lay between the germline ends. This CDR3 has 15 amino acids. Germline V CDR1 and CDR2: KGHSH, LQKENI.

CDR3 nucleotides: TGCGCCAGCAGCTCCACCAGCGGGGATAATGAGCAGTTCTTC. It codes for CASSSTSGDNEQFF. The V and J genes are TRBV5-1 and TRBJ2-1, with 7 bases that match TRBD2. V was pared by 3 bases and J by 7 bases, with 7 bases of the junction left unmatched. CDR1 is SGHRS, CDR2 YFSETQ, per germline. The CDR3 covers 14 residues.

The V gene is TRBV5-4, the J gene TRBJ2-2; 13 bases agree with TRBD2. The CDR3 extends over 16 amino acids. The V gene's germline CDR1 is SGHNT and CDR2 YYREEE (reference sequence). Trimming cost V 5 bases and J 7 bases; bases outside gene matches: 8. For the CDR3, the DNA is TGTGCCAGCAGTCCTAGGACTAGCGGGGGCGGCGGGGAGCTGTTTTTT. Amino acid sequence: CASSPRTSGGGGELFF.

V usage is TRBV5-1 and J usage is TRBJ2-1, with 13 bases that match TRBD2. This CDR3 is 18 amino acids long. Germline V gives CDR1 SGHRS, CDR2 YFSETQ. Trimming cost V 5 bases and J 0 bases; bases outside gene matches: 8. The CDR3: CASRSTSGGTSSYNEQFF. As DNA, the CDR3 is TGCGCCAGCAGGTCGACTAGCGGGGGGACCAGCTCCTACAATGAGCAGTTCTTC.

The V and J genes are TRBV2 and TRBJ1-4; TRBD1 is a possible D gene (6 bases). The CDR3 runs to 13 residues. V lost 4 bases to trimming and J lost 7 bases, with 10 bases between them. Germline CDR1 reads SNHLY; CDR2 reads FYNNEI. DNA of the CDR3: TGTGCCAGCAGTGGGACAGACGGTGAAAAACTGTTTTTT. Translated: CASSGTDGEKLFF.